The clone carrying this T cell receptor (beta chain) was observed a handful of times. Its target is unknown. One junction end disagrees with the germline gene, perhaps due to a read error. This sample is drawn from a study of blood T cells in healthy people across ages. Approximately 10 milliliters was the volume of peripheral blood drawn from each donor. PCR was performed a second time for roughly 7 to 12 cycles using a sample-barcoded 5' primer and a J-beta primer mix. TCRdb used MiXCR to reprocess the 5' RACE reads, holding one entry per CDR3 protein. The data contain about 930,000 distinct CDR3 sequences, almost 30% of them singletons. The study's findings and limits: Estimates drawn from one million T cells were deemed to understate diversity.

The data were also submitted as part of a second study, on T cells of mothers and their children. That source adds: Donation came from a few healthy Caucasian mothers together with their six children.

Material: blood. This receptor was identified in a middle-aged woman in good health.

The CDR3 DNA is TGTGCCGGCAGTTACTTGGGACAGGGTCTAGGGCAGTACTTC. The encoded protein is CAGSYLGQGLGQYF. The genes are TRBV6-5 and TRBJ2-7, with 9 bases fitting TRBD1. CDR1 is MNHEY and CDR2 is SVGAGI in the germline V gene. This CDR3 has 14 residues.